A single sample gave rise to the 22 T cell receptor beta chains below, sequenced in a study of blood T cell repertoires in COVID-19. The data were produced by immunoSEQ multiplex PCR, yet TCRdb's version contains in-frame clones alone and is incomplete. In the table there are roughly 290,000 clones, roughly 89% of which are singletons. The sequencing sample was made of PBMCs or T cells enriched from blood (not recorded which). The receptors were sampled from a woman aged 40-49 years who had recovered from COVID-19.

This clone was counted between two and nine times. The V gene is TRBV7-9, the J gene TRBJ1-2; D is ambiguous. The CDR3 has 14 residues. The germline V gene has CDR1 SEHNR and CDR2 FQNEAQ (reference sequence). V lost 3 bases, J lost 3 bases, and 11 bases lay in between. The CDR3 nucleotides are TGTGCCAGCAGCTTTCGGGATGGTTACTATGGCTACACCTTC. Protein: CASSFRDGYYGYTF.

The chain carries TRBV4-2 and TRBJ2-7; no definite D call. CDR3 length equals 16 residues. Germline V gene sequence: CDR1 LGHNA, CDR2 YNFKEQ. Trimming took 4 bases from V and 6 from J, leaving 22 bases between them. CDR3 bases: TGTGCCAGCAGCCTGGGTTATTCTACAGTCGTGCGCGAGCAGTACTTC. Translation gives CASSLGYSTVVREQYF.

The CDR3 region has the DNA TGTGCCAGCAGCTTAGTGGGACAGGCGAACAATGAGCAGTTCTTC. Amino acid sequence: CASSLVGQANNEQFF. V is TRBV7-6 and J is TRBJ2-1; 8 bases are shared with TRBD1. The CDR3 covers 15 residues. Trimming cost V 1 base and J 5 bases; bases outside gene matches: 4. Germline V lookup: CDR1 SGHVS, CDR2 FNYEAQ. The variable domain in full, completed from reference TRBV7-6 and TRBJ2-1, reads GAGVSQSPRYKVTKRGQDVALRCDPISGHVSLYWYRQALGQGPEFLTYFNYEAQQDKSGLPNDRFSAERPEGSISTLTIQRTEQRDSAMYRCASSLVGQANNEQFFGPGTRLTVL.

This clone was observed a single time. The chain has TRBV7-3 and TRBJ2-1; 7 bases align to TRBD2. The germline V gene has CDR1 SGHTA and CDR2 FQGTGA. With 2 bases clipped from V and 8 bases from J, the junction kept 9 bases outside the gene matches. The CDR3 is made up of 15 amino acids. The CDR3 protein is CASSLRPGTTDEQFF. CDR3 nucleotides: TGTGCCAGCAGCTTACGCCCCGGGACTACGGATGAGCAGTTCTTC. The variable domain in full, with the rest retrieved from reference TRBV7-3 and TRBJ2-1, is GAGVSQTPSNKVTEKGKYVELRCDPISGHTALYWYRQSLGQGPEFLIYFQGTGAADDSGLPNDRFFAVRPEGSVSTLKIQRTERGDSAVYLCASSLRPGTTDEQFFGPGTRLTVL.

This rearrangement joins TRBV28 to TRBJ2-7, with 8 bases fitting TRBD1. CDR1 MDHEN and CDR2 SYDVKM come from the germline V gene. The CDR3 contains 15 residues. With V trimmed by 6 bases and J by 3 bases, 10 bases remained unmatched. In DNA, the CDR3 is TGTGCCAGCAGCCCCGGGACAGGTGCCCTCTACGAGCAGTACTTC. Encoded protein: CASSPGTGALYEQYF.

This chain uses TRBV19 with TRBJ2-2, with a possible D match to TRBD1 (5 bases). Germline CDR1 and CDR2: LNHDA and SQIVND (reference sequence). The CDR3 is 16 residues long. The V gene lost 4 bases and the J gene lost 8 bases, with 20 bases spanning the gap. The CDR3 DNA is TGTGCCAGTAGTAACCCGAGAGGACACACCAGGGGGGAGCTGTTTTTT. The encoded protein is CASSNPRGHTRGELFF.

This chain links TRBV30 with TRBJ1-1; possibly TRBD1 for D (6 bases). V was shortened by 3 bases and J by 5 bases, with 13 bases between the two germline ends. Germline CDR1 reads GTSNPN; CDR2 reads SVGIG (reference sequence). The CDR3 extends over 13 amino acids. The DNA of the CDR3 is TGTGCCTGGAGGAAACAGGGTTATACTGAAGCTTTCTTT. As protein: CAWRKQGYTEAFF.

This chain links TRBV5-4 with TRBJ1-4; a weak D match, TRBD1 (6 bases). This CDR3 is built from 15 residues. CDR1 and CDR2 (germline): SGHNT, YYREEE (reference sequence). Trimming left V 4 bases short and J 5 bases short, with 15 bases between. This chain's CDR3 is CASSREGGINEKLFF. CDR3 in DNA: TGTGCCAGCAGCCGGGAGGGGGGGATAAATGAAAAACTGTTTTTT.

V usage is TRBV7-2 and J usage is TRBJ2-3, with D possibly TRBD2 on 5 matching bases. Germline V gene sequence: CDR1 SGHTA, CDR2 FQGNSA. Trimming took off 5 bases at V and 4 bases at J, with 16 bases between the two ends. The CDR3 spans 15 residues. Written as DNA, the CDR3 is TGTGCCAGCAGCCCCTCACCAGCCGGGGCAGATACGCAGTATTTT. Protein: CASSPSPAGADTQYF.

V is TRBV29-1 and J is TRBJ2-5; perhaps TRBD2 as D (5 bases). V dropped 0 bases and J dropped 3 bases, with 8 bases sitting between them. The CDR3 extends over 13 amino acids. Germline CDR1 and CDR2: SQVTM and ANQGSEA. The CDR3 loop is CSVEDLGKETQYF. DNA of the CDR3: TGCAGCGTTGAAGATCTCGGGAAAGAGACCCAGTACTTC.

The J gene is TRBJ1-6, the V gene TRBV7-9; D may be TRBD1 (5 bases). Per the germline V gene, CDR1 is SEHNR and CDR2 is FQNEAQ (reference sequence). Trimming shortened V by 3 bases and J by 8 bases, and 8 bases separated the two germline ends. The CDR3 is 13 residues long. CDR3: CASSFEGDSPLHF. DNA of the CDR3: TGTGCCAGCAGCTTTGAAGGGGATTCACCCCTCCACTTT.

J is TRBJ2-2 and V is TRBV5-1; 11 bases line up with TRBD2. Per the germline V gene, CDR1 is SGHRS and CDR2 is YFSETQ. Trimming removed 1 base from V and 4 bases from J; junction bases left unmatched: 6. This CDR3 has 17 residues. The CDR3 reads CASSLTSGRAATGELFF. The DNA of the CDR3 is TGCGCCAGCAGCTTGACTAGCGGGAGAGCGGCCACCGGGGAGCTGTTTTTT.

The chain joins TRBV7-9 to TRBJ2-7; D is possibly TRBD2 (6 bases). Looked up from germline, CDR1 is SEHNR and CDR2 is FQNEAQ (reference sequence). The CDR3 has 13 residues. V gave up 5 bases and J gave up 3 bases, with 11 bases separating them. The CDR3 reads CASSPSEGYEQYF. Here the CDR3 DNA reads TGTGCCAGCAGCCCATCGGAGGGCTACGAGCAGTACTTC.

This clone has just a few counts. The chain links TRBV3-1 (or the pseudogene TRBV3-2) to TRBJ2-6, with D possibly matching TRBD1 (5 bases). The CDR3 contains 20 residues. Trimming pared 1 base from V and 1 base from J, leaving 20 bases between. Per germline, CDR1 LGHDT and CDR2 YNNKEL (reference sequence). The CDR3 region is CASSQGRGLRGFSGANVLTF. CDR3 nucleotides: TGTGCCAGCAGCCAAGGAAGGGGTCTCCGAGGATTTTCTGGGGCCAACGTCCTGACTTTC.

CDR3 nucleotide sequence: TGTGCCAGCCACCCGCCCGGGACAGCTAACTATGGCTACACCTTC. It yields the protein CASHPPGTANYGYTF. The gene calls are TRBV19 and TRBJ1-2, with 7 nucleotides matching TRBD1. Germline CDR1 is LNHDA and CDR2 is SQIVND (reference sequence). The CDR3 covers 15 residues. With V trimmed by 9 bases and J by 0 bases, 10 bases remained unmatched. Based on the CDR3 plus reference TRBV19 and TRBJ1-2, the full variable domain is DGGITQSPKYLFRKEGQNVTLSCEQNLNHDAMYWYRQDPGQGLRLIYYSQIVNDFQKGDIAEGYSVSREKKESFPLTVTSAQKNPTAFYLCASHPPGTANYGYTFGSGTRLTVV.

This clone was seen once. The genes are TRBV15 and TRBJ1-2; the D gene is possibly TRBD1 (5 bases). V gave up 1 base and J gave up 4 bases, with 10 bases separating them. CDR3 length equals 14 residues. Germline V lookup: CDR1 LNHNV, CDR2 YYDKDF (reference sequence). The CDR3 DNA sequence: TGTGCCACCAGCAGAGGGGGCGTGGGCTATGGCTACACCTTC. This translates into CATSRGGVGYGYTF.

The chain joins TRBV28 to TRBJ1-4, with D possibly matching TRBD1 (6 bases). This CDR3 is 16 amino acids long. The germline V gene encodes CDR1 MDHEN and CDR2 SYDVKM. The V gene lost 8 bases and the J gene lost 5 bases, with 21 bases spanning the gap. The CDR3, as DNA: TGTGCCAGCGCGTTAGAGGGACAAGGGCCAAATGAAAAACTGTTTTTT. Protein sequence: CASALEGQGPNEKLFF. Based on the CDR3 plus reference TRBV28 and TRBJ1-4, the full variable domain is DVKVTQSSRYLVKRTGEKVFLECVQDMDHENMFWYRQDPGLGLRLIYFSYDVKMKEKGDIPEGYSVSREKKERFSLILESASTNQTSMYLCASALEGQGPNEKLFFGSGTQLSVL.

The chain carries TRBV11-2 and TRBJ1-6, with a weak D call TRBD1 (6 bases). Between the trimmed V and J ends, which lost 1 base and 15 bases, there was a span of 13 bases. Germline loops: CDR1 SGHAT, CDR2 FQNNGV. The CDR3 totals 13 residues. The chain's CDR3 is CASSLVYGGLLHF. The CDR3 DNA is TGTGCCAGCAGCTTAGTGTACGGGGGGCTCCTCCACTTT.

This clone was detected ten times or more. The V call is TRBV11-2, the J call TRBJ1-2, with a possible D match to TRBD1 (6 bases). This CDR3 region has 13 residues. The V gene's germline CDR1 is SGHAT and CDR2 FQNNGV. V lost 6 bases and J lost 3, with 11 bases in between. CDR3 coding DNA: TGTGCCAGCAGTCCTCGACAGGACTATGGCTACACCTTC. Protein: CASSPRQDYGYTF.

The J gene is TRBJ1-1, the V gene TRBV28; 7 nucleotides align to TRBD1. The germline gives CDR1 MDHEN, CDR2 SYDVKM. The CDR3 has 18 residues. The ends lost 5 bases at V and 0 bases at J; junction bases unmatched: 15. CDR3 sequence reads: CASSKQTRGRWVNTEAFF. CDR3 in DNA: TGTGCCAGCAGTAAACAAACAAGGGGGCGCTGGGTGAACACTGAAGCTTTCTTT.

This clone turned up a few times. This rearrangement joins TRBV19 to TRBJ1-5, with 7 bases matching TRBD1. Germline loops: CDR1 LNHDA, CDR2 SQIVND (reference sequence). CDR3 length: 14 amino acids. The trim removed 3 bases at V and 3 bases at J, leaving 2 bases unmatched. The CDR3 spells CASSMGQYNQPQHF. The CDR3 nucleotides read TGTGCCAGTAGTATGGGACAGTACAATCAGCCCCAGCATTTT.

The chain couples TRBV2 to TRBJ2-7; maybe TRBD1 (6 bases). Germline V gene data show CDR1 as SNHLY and CDR2 as FYNNEI. V was shortened by 2 bases and J by 2 bases, with 19 bases between the two germline ends. This CDR3 has 17 residues. DNA for the CDR3: TGTGCCAGCAGTGAACCTAACAGGGATGCTGCGACCTACGAGCAGTACTTC. Its translation is CASSEPNRDAATYEQYF.